At least ten counts were recorded for the clone carrying this T cell receptor (beta chain). Its antigen remains unknown. These data belong to a study of early T cells in non-severe SARS-CoV-2 infection. Points from the study as a whole: VDJdb matching favored anti-spike CD8 responses, missing private and CD4 specificities.

CDR3 length: 15 amino acids. The germline V gene encodes CDR1 MNHEY and CDR2 SMNVEV (reference sequence). Trimming at V came to 7 bases and at J to 2 bases, leaving 8 bases not matched to a gene. Individual cDNA molecules were tagged with unique molecular identifiers, the study reported. MiXCR, run by TCRdb on the 5' RACE reads, gives a single entry per CDR3 protein. The table shows under 35,000 distinct CDR3 sequences, with around 7% occurring only once. Specimen: whole blood. The TCR originated in an adult who was a healthcare worker with PCR-confirmed SARS-CoV-2 infection or an uninfected control (not recorded which). The chain recombines TRBV27 with TRBJ2-1; 7 nucleotides agree with TRBD2. The chain's CDR3 is CASTMAGAPYNEQFF. The CDR3 DNA follows: TGTGCCAGCACCATGGCGGGAGCCCCCTACAATGAGCAGTTCTTC.